This is a list of T cell receptor beta chains from one sample in a study of Ad26.COV2.S vaccination and SARS-CoV-2 variants. Profiling relied on immunoSEQ multiplex PCR, and the TCRdb table lists in-frame clones only, not all of them. The sample lists under 400,000 clones, roughly 84% occurring once. Sample: peripheral blood, taken in a trial of Ad26.COV2.S vaccine versus placebo. All receptors derive from a person aged 18-65 years who received the Ad26.COV2.S COVID-19 vaccine or a placebo. Both conserved end residues are part of each CDR3. D genes are given only for firm matches. Part of the rows lack a size; the others show once, few, many or a class for expanded clones.

CDR3 DNA: TGTGCCAGCAGCTTAGCCTGGACTGAAGAGACCCAGTACTTC
CDR3 protein: CASSLAWTEETQYF
D gene: NA
clone size: NA
J gene: TRBJ2-5
V gene: TRBV7-8

CDR3 DNA: TGCGCCAGCAGGGAAGGGGGCACCTATGGCTACACCTTC
CDR3 protein: CASREGGTYGYTF
D gene: TRBD1
clone size: NA
J gene: TRBJ1-2
V gene: TRBV4-3

CDR3 DNA: TGTGCCAGCAGTTTGGGACACGGCTACACCTTC
CDR3 protein: CASSLGHGYTF
D gene: NA
clone size: NA
J gene: TRBJ1-2
V gene: TRBV28

CDR3 DNA: TGTGCCAGCAGCCCCTCTTGGAACACTGAAGCTTTCTTT
CDR3 protein: CASSPSWNTEAFF
D gene: NA
clone size: once
J gene: TRBJ1-1
V gene: TRBV7-6

CDR3 DNA: TGTGCCAGTAGGGACAGGGGGACACAAGAGACCCAGTACTTC
CDR3 protein: CASRDRGTQETQYF
D gene: TRBD1
clone size: NA
J gene: TRBJ2-5
V gene: TRBV19

CDR3 DNA: TGTGCCAGTAGCGGACGCAGGGACATGAACACTGAAGCTTTCTTT
CDR3 protein: CASSGRRDMNTEAFF
D gene: NA
clone size: once
J gene: TRBJ1-1
V gene: TRBV19

CDR3 DNA: TGTGCCAGCAGCTTAACCCCTAGATATTTGAATGAGCAGTTCTTC
CDR3 protein: CASSLTPRYLNEQFF
D gene: NA
clone size: NA
J gene: TRBJ2-1
V gene: TRBV11-3

CDR3 DNA: TGTGCCAGTAGTATGGGAGCAGAGCAAGAGACCCAGTACTTC
CDR3 protein: CASSMGAEQETQYF
D gene: NA
clone size: NA
J gene: TRBJ2-5
V gene: TRBV19

CDR3 DNA: TGTGCCAGCAGCAACGGACTAGCGGGGGCAGAGACCCAGTACTTC
CDR3 protein: CASSNGLAGAETQYF
D gene: TRBD2
clone size: NA
J gene: TRBJ2-5
V gene: TRBV6-5

CDR3 DNA: TGTGCCAGCAGCCCCTCTGGGGGGCCCAACTACGAGCAGTACTTC
CDR3 protein: CASSPSGGPNYEQYF
D gene: NA
clone size: NA
J gene: TRBJ2-7
V gene: TRBV4-2

CDR3 DNA: TGCGCCAGCAGCGCGTTAGCGGGGGGGCCGGAAGATACGCAGTATTTT
CDR3 protein: CASSALAGGPEDTQYF
D gene: TRBD2
clone size: NA
J gene: TRBJ2-3
V gene: TRBV5-1

CDR3 DNA: TGTGCCAGCCAGGTGGCGGGGGGAACCTACGAGCAGTACTTC
CDR3 protein: CASQVAGGTYEQYF
D gene: TRBD2
clone size: NA
J gene: TRBJ2-7
V gene: TRBV27

CDR3 DNA: TGTGCCAGTAGTATTTTACCGGGGCCCTCCTACGAGCAGTACTTC
CDR3 protein: CASSILPGPSYEQYF
D gene: NA
clone size: NA
J gene: TRBJ2-7
V gene: TRBV19

CDR3 DNA: TGTGCCAGCTGCCCGGGGGGCTTGCAGACCCAGTACTTC
CDR3 protein: CASCPGGLQTQYF
D gene: NA
clone size: NA
J gene: TRBJ2-5
V gene: TRBV2

CDR3 DNA: TGTGCCTGGAGCGCCGGGCTTTCCTACGAGCAGTACTTC
CDR3 protein: CAWSAGLSYEQYF
D gene: NA
clone size: NA
J gene: TRBJ2-7
V gene: TRBV30

CDR3 DNA: TGTGCCAGCAGTTACCGGCGGGGAACTGAAGCTTTCTTT
CDR3 protein: CASSYRRGTEAFF
D gene: NA
clone size: NA
J gene: TRBJ1-1
V gene: TRBV6-5

CDR3 DNA: TGCAGCGTGCGAGACAGGGTAATTACAGATACGCAGTATTTT
CDR3 protein: CSVRDRVITDTQYF
D gene: TRBD1
clone size: NA
J gene: TRBJ2-3
V gene: TRBV29-1

CDR3 DNA: TGTGCCAGCAGTTACGGCGGGGGGCCCACAGATACGCAGTATTTT
CDR3 protein: CASSYGGGPTDTQYF
D gene: TRBD2
clone size: NA
J gene: TRBJ2-3
V gene: TRBV6-5

CDR3 DNA: TGTGCCAGAAGCCGTCTCCCCTTTCCCGGACAGAACTATGGCTACACCTTC
CDR3 protein: CARSRLPFPGQNYGYTF
D gene: NA
clone size: NA
J gene: TRBJ1-2
V gene: TRBV5-3

CDR3 DNA: TGTGCCAGTAGTATGGAGGCGGGACAGGTCGCGGGGGGCTACACCTTC
CDR3 protein: CASSMEAGQVAGGYTF
D gene: TRBD1
clone size: NA
J gene: TRBJ1-2
V gene: TRBV19

CDR3 DNA: TGCAGCGTTGAAGATCCCAGGGGAACATCCTACGAGCAGTACTTC
CDR3 protein: CSVEDPRGTSYEQYF
D gene: NA
clone size: NA
J gene: TRBJ2-7
V gene: TRBV29-1

CDR3 DNA: TGTGCCAGCAGCCAGGCAGGGGTTGAGAACATTCAGTACTTC
CDR3 protein: CASSQAGVENIQYF
D gene: NA
clone size: NA
J gene: TRBJ2-4
V gene: TRBV4-2

CDR3 DNA: TGTGCCAGCAGCTTACAGGGTGACTATGGCTACACCTTC
CDR3 protein: CASSLQGDYGYTF
D gene: NA
clone size: NA
J gene: TRBJ1-2
V gene: TRBV7-2

CDR3 DNA: TGCGCCAGCAGCCAAGTTCCACAAATGAACACTGAAGCTTTCTTT
CDR3 protein: CASSQVPQMNTEAFF
D gene: NA
clone size: few
J gene: TRBJ1-1
V gene: TRBV4-1

CDR3 DNA: TGTGCCAGCAGCTACTCCGGGACAGGGGACCACGAGCAGTACTTC
CDR3 protein: CASSYSGTGDHEQYF
D gene: TRBD1
clone size: NA
J gene: TRBJ2-7
V gene: TRBV7-9

CDR3 DNA: TGTGCCAGCAGCTCCCCCGGGACTAATGAAAAACTGTTTTTT
CDR3 protein: CASSSPGTNEKLFF
D gene: NA
clone size: NA
J gene: TRBJ1-4
V gene: TRBV9

CDR3 DNA: TGCGCCAGCAGCATCCGGACAGGGAACAATGAGCAGTTCTTC
CDR3 protein: CASSIRTGNNEQFF
D gene: TRBD1
clone size: NA
J gene: TRBJ2-1
V gene: TRBV5-1

CDR3 DNA: TGTGCCAGCAGCCTAACCTACAGTTCCGATGAAAAACTGTTTTTT
CDR3 protein: CASSLTYSSDEKLFF
D gene: NA
clone size: NA
J gene: TRBJ1-4
V gene: TRBV9

CDR3 DNA: TGCGCCAGCAGCCAAGAGGTTGAGTGGACCGGGGAGCTGTTTTTT
CDR3 protein: CASSQEVEWTGELFF
D gene: NA
clone size: NA
J gene: TRBJ2-2
V gene: TRBV4-3

CDR3 DNA: TGCGCCAGCAGCCAAGATCTCATGGGGAGTAATGAAAAACTGTTTTTT
CDR3 protein: CASSQDLMGSNEKLFF
D gene: NA
clone size: NA
J gene: TRBJ1-4
V gene: TRBV4-3

CDR3 DNA: TGTGCCAGTAGTATAGGCGCAGGGCCCTACGAGCAGTACTTC
CDR3 protein: CASSIGAGPYEQYF
D gene: NA
clone size: NA
J gene: TRBJ2-7
V gene: TRBV19

CDR3 DNA: TGTGCCAGCAGCTTAACAGGGGTCCCCTCCTACAATGAGCAGTTCTTC
CDR3 protein: CASSLTGVPSYNEQFF
D gene: TRBD1
clone size: NA
J gene: TRBJ2-1
V gene: TRBV9

CDR3 DNA: TGCGCCAGCAGCCAAGAACTAGCGGGGGCCGGAGAGACCCAGTACTTC
CDR3 protein: CASSQELAGAGETQYF
D gene: TRBD2
clone size: NA
J gene: TRBJ2-5
V gene: TRBV4-3

CDR3 DNA: TGTGCCAGTAGTATTCCAGGGGGCGTTTCCACTGAAGCTTTCTTT
CDR3 protein: CASSIPGGVSTEAFF
D gene: TRBD1
clone size: NA
J gene: TRBJ1-1
V gene: TRBV19

CDR3 DNA: TGCGCCAGCAGCCCGACCGGGGGCGACGACTCTAACTATGGCTACACCTTC
CDR3 protein: CASSPTGGDDSNYGYTF
D gene: NA
clone size: NA
J gene: TRBJ1-2
V gene: TRBV4-1

CDR3 DNA: TGTGCCAGCAGTCGGACAGGACAAAATGAGCAGTTCTTC
CDR3 protein: CASSRTGQNEQFF
D gene: TRBD1
clone size: NA
J gene: TRBJ2-1
V gene: TRBV6-4

CDR3 DNA: TGCGCCAGCAGCTTGGACAGCTACTCTGGAAACACCATATATTTT
CDR3 protein: CASSLDSYSGNTIYF
D gene: NA
clone size: NA
J gene: TRBJ1-3
V gene: TRBV5-1

CDR3 DNA: TGTGCCAGCAGTCCTTATCGGGGAAATCAGCCCCAGCATTTT
CDR3 protein: CASSPYRGNQPQHF
D gene: NA
clone size: NA
J gene: TRBJ1-5
V gene: TRBV6-5

CDR3 DNA: TGTGCCTGGAGGTTGGGTCGGGAGACCCAGTACTTC
CDR3 protein: CAWRLGRETQYF
D gene: NA
clone size: NA
J gene: TRBJ2-5
V gene: TRBV30

CDR3 DNA: TGTGCCAGCAGCGCAACTTCTAGTGGGGGGACACCTGAAGCTTTCTTT
CDR3 protein: CASSATSSGGTPEAFF
D gene: NA
clone size: NA
J gene: TRBJ1-1
V gene: TRBV9

CDR3 DNA: TGCGCCAGCAGACGGCCTCAGGCTTTGGATTCACCCCTCCACTTT
CDR3 protein: CASRRPQALDSPLHF
D gene: NA
clone size: NA
J gene: TRBJ1-6
V gene: TRBV5-1

CDR3 DNA: TGTGCCAGCAGCCCGGCCTCGGGACAGGGTTATCGGGAGCAGTACTTC
CDR3 protein: CASSPASGQGYREQYF
D gene: TRBD1
clone size: few
J gene: TRBJ2-7
V gene: TRBV5-4

CDR3 DNA: TGTGCCAGCAGCGTAGAGGGTAGTGCCGATCAGCCCCAGCATTTT
CDR3 protein: CASSVEGSADQPQHF
D gene: NA
clone size: NA
J gene: TRBJ1-5
V gene: TRBV9

CDR3 DNA: TGCGCCAGCAGCCATCCCACTAGCGGGGGAAACACAGATACGCAGTATTTT
CDR3 protein: CASSHPTSGGNTDTQYF
D gene: TRBD2
clone size: NA
J gene: TRBJ2-3
V gene: TRBV4-3

CDR3 DNA: TGTGCCAGCAGCCCGCCAGGGGCGCGTACCGGGGAGCTGTTTTTT
CDR3 protein: CASSPPGARTGELFF
D gene: NA
clone size: NA
J gene: TRBJ2-2
V gene: TRBV11-3

CDR3 DNA: TGTGCCAGCAGCCTCGCCGGGACAGGGGATCAGTCCCAGCATTTT
CDR3 protein: CASSLAGTGDQSQHF
D gene: TRBD1
clone size: once
J gene: TRBJ1-5
V gene: TRBV6-2/TRBV6-3

CDR3 DNA: TGTGCCAGCAGTGACGGGGGGGAGGAGACCCAGTACTTC
CDR3 protein: CASSDGGEETQYF
D gene: TRBD2
clone size: NA
J gene: TRBJ2-5
V gene: TRBV2

CDR3 DNA: TGTGCCAGCAGCCCCACCACGACGGGGGTCACAGATACGCAGTATTTT
CDR3 protein: CASSPTTTGVTDTQYF
D gene: NA
clone size: NA
J gene: TRBJ2-3
V gene: TRBV6-4

CDR3 DNA: TGTGCCAGCAGCTGGACAGGGACAGGGATATACGAGCAGTACTTC
CDR3 protein: CASSWTGTGIYEQYF
D gene: TRBD1
clone size: NA
J gene: TRBJ2-7
V gene: TRBV7-2

CDR3 DNA: TGCGCCAGCAGCTTTGGGCAGCGAGGATTTGCCGTTGAAAAACTGTTTTTT
CDR3 protein: CASSFGQRGFAVEKLFF
D gene: NA
clone size: NA
J gene: TRBJ1-4
V gene: TRBV5-1